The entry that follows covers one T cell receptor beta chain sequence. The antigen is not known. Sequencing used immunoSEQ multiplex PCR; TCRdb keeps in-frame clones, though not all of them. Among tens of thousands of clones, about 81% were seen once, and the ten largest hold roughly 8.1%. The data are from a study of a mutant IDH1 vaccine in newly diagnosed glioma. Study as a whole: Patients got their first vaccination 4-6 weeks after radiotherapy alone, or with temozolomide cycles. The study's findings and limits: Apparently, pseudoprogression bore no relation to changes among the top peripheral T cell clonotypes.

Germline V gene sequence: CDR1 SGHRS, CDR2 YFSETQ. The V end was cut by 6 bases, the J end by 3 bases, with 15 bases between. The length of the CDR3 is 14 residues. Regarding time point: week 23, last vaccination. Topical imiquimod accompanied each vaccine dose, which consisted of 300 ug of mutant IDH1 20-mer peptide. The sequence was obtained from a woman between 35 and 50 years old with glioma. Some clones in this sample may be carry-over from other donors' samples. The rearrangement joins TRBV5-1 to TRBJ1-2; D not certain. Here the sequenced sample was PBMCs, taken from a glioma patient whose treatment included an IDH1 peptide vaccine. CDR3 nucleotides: TGCGCCAGCACCCCTTCCGGCCAACACTATGGCTACACCTTC. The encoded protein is CASTPSGQHYGYTF.